The 3 T cell receptor beta chains below all came from one sample that was sequenced in a study of blood T cell repertoires in COVID-19. Using immunoSEQ multiplex PCR, the repertoire was profiled, and TCRdb retains in-frame clones only, with some absent. Among some 350,000 clones listed, 85% to 90% were seen once. Material for sequencing was PBMCs or T cells enriched from blood (not recorded which). These receptors originate from a man aged 18 to 30 who had recovered from COVID-19.

J is TRBJ1-2 and V is TRBV28; TRBD1 agrees at 9 bases. Unmatched junction bases numbered 2, after V lost 5 bases and J lost 4 bases. The CDR3 contains 13 residues. Germline V gene lookup returns CDR1 MDHEN and CDR2 SYDVKM. The CDR3 spells CASSTGGGYGYTF. The CDR3 DNA sequence: TGTGCCAGCAGTACAGGGGGCGGCTATGGCTACACCTTC.

The chain recombines TRBV24-1 with TRBJ2-1; D unresolved. V lost 4 bases to trimming and J lost 8 bases, with 8 bases between them. The length of the CDR3 is 12 residues. Germline CDR1 is KGHDR and CDR2 is SFDVKD. DNA of the CDR3: TGTGCCACCAGTGACGCCAGGTATGAGCAGTTCTTC. Its protein is CATSDARYEQFF.

This sequence joins TRBV11-3 and TRBJ2-1; 8 bases map to TRBD2. V lost 5 bases to trimming and J lost 0 bases; unmatched junction nucleotides: 3. The CDR3 is made up of 15 amino acids. Germline CDR1 SGHNT, CDR2 YENEEA. CDR3 in DNA: TGTGCCAGCAGCCCGAGCGGGGGCTCCTACAATGAGCAGTTCTTC. As protein: CASSPSGGSYNEQFF.